Below, 30 T cell receptor beta chains from the same sample are listed, as sequenced in a study of blood T cell repertoires in COVID-19. Method: immunoSEQ multiplex PCR; TCRdb's copy keeps in-frame clones and lacks some. The data show 200,000 to 250,000 clones, 83% seen once. Sequencing was done on a sample of PBMCs or T cells enriched from blood (not recorded which). These receptors all stem from a woman between 40 and 55 years old who had been exposed to COVID-19.

CDR3: CATSRGGTGGLEQYF. CDR3 nucleotide sequence: TGTGCCACCAGCAGGGGGGGCACAGGGGGCCTCGAGCAGTACTTC. This chain uses TRBV15 with TRBJ2-7; 9 bases match TRBD1. Trimming cost V 3 bases and J 6 bases; bases outside gene matches: 9. The CDR3 has 15 residues. CDR1 is LNHNV and CDR2 is YYDKDF in the germline V gene (reference sequence).

This chain connects TRBV19 to TRBJ2-3; 13 bases match TRBD2. The J segment lost 4 bases and the V segment lost 5 bases, leaving 6 bases of the junction unmatched. The germline CDR1 and CDR2 sequences are LNHDA and SQIVND (reference sequence). The CDR3 loop spans 16 amino acids. CDR3 nucleotide sequence: TGTGCCAGTAGTGTGGGACTAGCGGGGATGGCAGATACGCAGTATTTT. Amino acids: CASSVGLAGMADTQYF.

The sample holds one count of this clone. The chain recombines TRBV4-1 with TRBJ1-1; 8 positions agree with TRBD1. Looked up from germline, CDR1 is MGHRA and CDR2 is YSYEKL. The V gene end was trimmed by 4 bases and the J gene end by 0 bases; junction bases not matched to a gene: 13. CDR3 size: 18 residues. The DNA of the CDR3 is TGCGCCAGCAGCCCCCCCCAGTGGAGACAGGGGATGAACACTGAAGCTTTCTTT. Amino acids: CASSPPQWRQGMNTEAFF.

This clone showed up just once. This chain joins TRBV28 and TRBJ2-5; the D gene is possibly TRBD2 (6 bases). V shed 6 bases and J shed 5 bases, with 10 bases lying between them. Per the germline V gene, CDR1 is MDHEN and CDR2 is SYDVKM. The CDR3 spans 12 residues. CDR3 sequence: CASSVSGETQYF. The CDR3 nucleotides read TGTGCCAGCAGCGTGAGCGGGGAGACCCAGTACTTC. The whole variable domain, remainder taken from reference TRBV28 and TRBJ2-5, is DVKVTQSSRYLVKRTGEKVFLECVQDMDHENMFWYRQDPGLGLRLIYFSYDVKMKEKGDIPEGYSVSREKKERFSLILESASTNQTSMYLCASSVSGETQYFGPGTRLLVL.

This clone was recorded only once. The chain has TRBV10-3 and TRBJ2-1; 10 nucleotides agree with TRBD2. With V trimmed by 7 bases and J by 6 bases, 12 bases remained unmatched. This CDR3 has 16 amino acids. The germline gives CDR1 ENHRY, CDR2 SYGVKD. The DNA for the CDR3 is TGTGCCATCAAGATCAATAGCGGGGGGCCACTCAATGAGCAGTTCTTC. This codes for CAIKINSGGPLNEQFF.

The CDR3 region is CASSPRPKAGTDTQYF. The CDR3 nucleotides are TGTGCCAGCAGCCCACGGCCTAAGGCGGGCACAGATACGCAGTATTTT. The chain has TRBV6-2 or TRBV6-3 and TRBJ2-3; D remains ambiguous. The CDR3 extends over 16 amino acids. The V gene lost 6 bases and the J gene lost 1 base, with 17 bases spanning the gap. Germline V lookup: CDR1 MNHEY, CDR2 SVGEGT.

The chain combines TRBV28 with TRBJ2-1, with a weak D call TRBD2 (6 bases). The germline CDR1 and CDR2 sequences are MDHEN and SYDVKM. The CDR3 extends over 14 amino acids. The germline V and J ends were trimmed by 2 bases and 3 bases, with 8 bases remaining between them. The CDR3 DNA follows: TGTGCCAGCAGTTTAGGAGGGTACTACAATGAGCAGTTCTTC. Translation: CASSLGGYYNEQFF.

The gene calls are TRBV3-1 (or the pseudogene TRBV3-2) and TRBJ1-1; TRBD1 matches at 7 bases. The germline V gene encodes CDR1 LGHDT and CDR2 YNNKEL (reference sequence). The junction had 8 bases not matched to a gene; V was cut back by 3 bases and J by 1 base. The CDR3 consists of 16 residues. The CDR3 here is CASSHPTGVGNTEAFF. The DNA of the CDR3 is TGTGCCAGCAGCCATCCCACAGGGGTGGGGAACACTGAAGCTTTCTTT.

There are a few counts of this clone. The genes are TRBV27 and TRBJ2-2; the match to TRBD2 covers 9 bases. V lost 3 bases and J lost 1; bases outside the gene matches: 6. Per germline, CDR1 MNHEY and CDR2 SMNVEV (reference sequence). The CDR3 spans 17 residues. Here the CDR3 DNA reads TGTGCCAGCAGTTTGGTTAGCGGGGGCCAGAACACCGGGGAGCTGTTTTTT. Protein product: CASSLVSGGQNTGELFF.

The chain carries TRBV7-9 and TRBJ1-4, with 9 bases fitting TRBD1. The CDR3 is 15 amino acids. J gave up 3 bases and V 5 bases, and 4 bases lay outside the gene matches. Germline V gives CDR1 SEHNR, CDR2 FQNEAQ (reference sequence). The CDR3 is CASSPRQGANEKLFF. The CDR3 region has the DNA TGTGCCAGCAGCCCCCGACAGGGGGCTAATGAAAAACTGTTTTTT.

The chain has TRBV6-5 and TRBJ1-2; 9 bases fit TRBD1. The CDR3 runs to 14 residues. The V and J ends lost 7 bases and 5 bases, in that order; junction bases with no gene match: 8. Germline V lookup: CDR1 MNHEY, CDR2 SVGAGI. The CDR3 protein is CASKDRGTGYGYTF. Written as DNA, the CDR3 is TGTGCCAGCAAGGACAGGGGAACGGGGTATGGCTACACCTTC.

This chain links TRBV5-1 with TRBJ2-1; TRBD2 is a possible D gene (5 bases). Per germline, CDR1 SGHRS and CDR2 YFSETQ. The CDR3 runs to 12 residues. V was trimmed by 1 base and J by 8 bases, leaving 7 bases between them. As DNA, the CDR3 is TGCGCCAGCAGCTTGATCGGGGATGAGCAGTTCTTC. Protein product: CASSLIGDEQFF.

The chain is built from TRBV19 and TRBJ1-1, with D hard to call. Germline CDR1 and CDR2: LNHDA and SQIVND (reference sequence). This CDR3 has 14 amino acids. V lost 3 bases and J 0 bases, leaving 8 bases between the germline ends. The CDR3 nucleotides are TGTGCCAGTAGTATGAGGCACCTGAACACTGAAGCTTTCTTT. This gives the protein CASSMRHLNTEAFF.

The genes are TRBV5-6 and TRBJ1-4; 8 bases are shared with TRBD1. Germline trimming cut 4 bases from V and 7 bases from J; bases unmatched to any gene: 6. Germline assignment: CDR1 SGHDT and CDR2 YYEEEE. The CDR3 extends over 14 amino acids. In DNA, the CDR3 is TGTGCCAGCAGCCTCAGGGGGCGGGGTGAAAAACTGTTTTTT. Amino acids: CASSLRGRGEKLFF.

This chain links TRBV7-2 with TRBJ2-6; D is unresolved. The V gene lost 8 bases and the J gene lost 0 bases, with 5 bases spanning the gap. The CDR3 runs to 13 residues. Looked up from germline, CDR1 is SGHTA and CDR2 is FQGNSA. The CDR3 bases are TGTGCCAGCTCGGGCTCTGGGGCCAACGTCCTGACTTTC. Translating it yields CASSGSGANVLTF.

The chain recombines TRBV12-3 or TRBV12-4 with TRBJ2-1; D unresolved. The CDR3 length is 12 residues. Trimming pared 6 bases from V and 12 bases from J, leaving 15 bases between. In nucleotides, the CDR3 is TGTGCCAGCAGCACCAACTATCTCGGGCAGTTCTTC. It translates to CASSTNYLGQFF.

This chain uses TRBV28 with TRBJ1-1; 7 positions match TRBD1. Germline V gene lookup returns CDR1 MDHEN and CDR2 SYDVKM. The CDR3 has 15 residues. J gave up 4 bases and V 2 bases, and 7 bases lay outside the gene matches. CDR3 bases: TGTGCCAGCAGTTTACCCGACAGGGTGGGCACTGAAGCTTTCTTT. Translated, it gives CASSLPDRVGTEAFF.

This clone has just one count. This chain joins TRBV9 and TRBJ1-2; 8 positions match TRBD1. V lost 5 bases to trimming and J lost 7 bases; unmatched junction nucleotides: 10. This CDR3 has 14 residues. The germline gives CDR1 SGDLS, CDR2 YYNGEE. The CDR3 reads CASRGSGGVRGYTF. The CDR3 nucleotides read TGTGCCAGCAGAGGTTCAGGGGGCGTTCGTGGCTACACCTTC.

The chain is built from TRBV19 and TRBJ1-1, with 7 nucleotides matching TRBD1. V lost 5 bases and J lost 6; bases outside the gene matches: 3. Germline V gene data show CDR1 as LNHDA and CDR2 as SQIVND (reference sequence). This CDR3 region has 12 residues. The CDR3 reads CASSDREAEAFF. The DNA of the CDR3 is TGTGCCAGTAGTGACAGGGAGGCTGAAGCTTTCTTT.

The J gene is TRBJ2-5, the V gene TRBV7-2; 11 nucleotides agree with TRBD2. The CDR3 extends over 16 amino acids. The trim removed 5 bases at V and 1 base at J, leaving 6 bases unmatched. The germline gives CDR1 SGHTA, CDR2 FQGNSA. In DNA form, the CDR3 reads TGTGCCAGCAGCCTTACTAGCGGGGGATTCCAAGAGACCCAGTACTTC. Its protein is CASSLTSGGFQETQYF. Supplemented by reference TRBV7-2 and TRBJ2-5, the full variable domain reads GAGVSQSPSNKVTEKGKDVELRCDPISGHTALYWYRQSLGQGLEFLIYFQGNSAPDKSGLPSDRFSAERTGGSVSTLTIQRTQQEDSAVYLCASSLTSGGFQETQYFGPGTRLLVL.

The chain couples TRBV18 to TRBJ1-2; D not resolved. The germline V and J ends were trimmed by 3 bases and 4 bases, with 9 bases remaining between them. The CDR3 spans 13 residues. The germline V gene encodes CDR1 KGHSH and CDR2 LQKENI. The CDR3 sequence is CASSPESSYGYTF. CDR3 nucleotides: TGTGCCAGCTCACCGGAGTCCAGCTATGGCTACACCTTC.

This chain connects TRBV10-3 to TRBJ1-1, with TRBD1 matching 8 bases. Per germline, CDR1 ENHRY and CDR2 SYGVKD. Germline trimming cut 6 bases from V and 3 bases from J; bases unmatched to any gene: 9. This CDR3 is 15 amino acids long. DNA for the CDR3: TGTGCCATCAGGGACTTAGGACAGGGCGACACTGAAGCTTTCTTT. Protein: CAIRDLGQGDTEAFF.

CDR3 sequence reads: CASSTLGQKQYF. The CDR3 DNA follows: TGTGCCAGTAGTACCCTTGGACAGAAGCAGTACTTC. The V call is TRBV19, the J call TRBJ2-7, with D possibly matching TRBD1 (6 bases). The V and J ends lost 4 bases and 8 bases respectively, with 12 bases between them. CDR1 is LNHDA and CDR2 is SQIVND in the germline V gene (reference sequence). The CDR3 consists of 12 residues.

This clone was detected only once. V usage is TRBV5-4 and J usage is TRBJ1-1; D remains unclear. Germline CDR1 reads SGHNT; CDR2 reads YYREEE (reference sequence). The CDR3 runs to 13 residues. Trimming took 4 bases from V and 0 from J, leaving 7 bases between them. The CDR3 coding sequence is TGTGCCAGCAGCGGAGCCTTGAACACTGAAGCTTTCTTT. Translation: CASSGALNTEAFF.

The gene calls are TRBV15 and TRBJ1-5, with D unclear. Germline V gives CDR1 LNHNV, CDR2 YYDKDF (reference sequence). The germline V and J ends were trimmed by 0 bases and 7 bases, with 10 bases remaining between them. The length of the CDR3 is 14 residues. For the CDR3, the DNA is TGTGCCACCAGCAGAGATTGGCCAGGACAGCCCCAGCATTTT. This codes for CATSRDWPGQPQHF.

This clone was recorded once. The V call is TRBV5-5, the J call TRBJ2-3; 11 bases map to TRBD2. The CDR3 runs 16 residues. CDR1 is SGHKS and CDR2 is YYEKEE in the germline V gene (reference sequence). V trimming: 5 bases; J trimming: 3 bases; junction bases outside the gene matches: 8. In DNA, the CDR3 is TGTGCCAGCAGGCGGCTAGCGGGGGGTACGACAGATACGCAGTATTTT. It codes for CASRRLAGGTTDTQYF.

The table lists this clone with many counts. This sequence joins TRBV19 and TRBJ1-2, with D possibly matching TRBD1 (6 bases). The V and J ends lost 4 bases and 4 bases respectively, with 19 bases between them. Germline values: CDR1 LNHDA, CDR2 SQIVND (reference sequence). The length of the CDR3 is 16 residues. This CDR3 reads CASSKDPRGAAYGYTF. The CDR3 DNA follows: TGTGCCAGTAGTAAGGATCCCAGGGGAGCTGCCTATGGCTACACCTTC.

The chain uses TRBV5-4 and TRBJ2-6; D is unresolved. This CDR3 region has 14 residues. The V end lost 4 bases, the J end lost 4 bases, and 9 bases lay between the germline ends. Germline loops: CDR1 SGHNT, CDR2 YYREEE (reference sequence). The CDR3 loop is CASSPVSGANVLTF. CDR3 in DNA: TGTGCCAGCAGCCCCGTCTCCGGGGCCAACGTCCTGACTTTC.

The chain couples TRBV7-8 to TRBJ1-2; D gene uncertain. CDR1 SGHVS and CDR2 FQNEAQ come from the germline V gene. This CDR3 comprises 15 residues. Trimming cost V 5 bases and J 7 bases, with 20 bases left between them. DNA for the CDR3: TGTGCCAGCAGCCCCTTAGGGAGGGCCGAATCTGGCTACACCTTC. It codes for CASSPLGRAESGYTF.

Only a few counts were recorded for this clone. V gene TRBV2 combines with J gene TRBJ1-4; no reliable D call. V was pared by 6 bases and J by 7 bases, with 12 bases between. The CDR3 has 13 residues. Germline V CDR1 and CDR2: SNHLY, FYNNEI. CDR3 sequence (DNA): TGTGCCAGCAGCTACGGGAGTGGTGAAAAACTGTTTTTT. Residues: CASSYGSGEKLFF. Full variable domain (missing parts from reference TRBV2 and TRBJ1-4): EPEVTQTPSHQVTQMGQEVILRCVPISNHLYFYWYRQILGQKVEFLVSFYNNEISEKSEIFDDQFSVERPDGSNFTLKIRSTKLEDSAMYFCASSYGSGEKLFFGSGTQLSVL.